This T cell receptor beta chain was found in a study of T cells expressing NK-cell markers. On the study more broadly: The study drew TCR beta repertoires from sorted CD3+CD56+NKG2C+, CD3+CD56+NKG2C- and CD3+CD56-NKG2C+ T cells. Just one sequenced donor of eight was HCMV-seronegative, while seven were seropositive.

About this clonotype itself: Its target is not known.

Study-wide points: There were a handful of donors in whom these clonotypes also led the CD3+CD56-NKG2C+ fraction.

The CDR3 contains 16 residues. CDR1 SGHRS and CDR2 YFSETQ come from the germline V gene. 5'RACE template switching built TCR beta cDNA with unique molecular identifiers. TCRdb re-called the 5' RACE reads, yielding one record per CDR3 amino acid sequence without DNA. In total, the table holds fewer than 400,000 distinct CDR3 sequences. This TCR was recovered from a man aged 18-69 years in good health. The chain is built from TRBV5-1 and TRBJ2-2; TCRdb's D call, TRBD2, is unchecked because there is no DNA. Input material: blood T cells: a sorted CD56 or NKG2C T cell subset, CD4+ or CD8+ T cells, or bulk PBMC T cells (not recorded which). CDR3 region: CASSSGQGRAAGELFF.